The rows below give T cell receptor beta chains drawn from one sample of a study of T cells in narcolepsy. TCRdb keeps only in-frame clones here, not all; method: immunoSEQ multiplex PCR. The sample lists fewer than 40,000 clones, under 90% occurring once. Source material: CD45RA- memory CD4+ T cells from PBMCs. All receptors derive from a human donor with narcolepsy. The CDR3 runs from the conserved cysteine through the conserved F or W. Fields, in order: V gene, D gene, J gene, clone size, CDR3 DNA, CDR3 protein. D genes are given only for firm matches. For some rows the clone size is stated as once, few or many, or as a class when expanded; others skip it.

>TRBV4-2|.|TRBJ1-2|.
TGTGCCAGCAGCCAGGATGTAGGACCTATATATGGCTACACCTTC
CASSQDVGPIYGYTF
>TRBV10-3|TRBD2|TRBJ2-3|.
TGTGCCACCGGAGCGGGGGGCACAGATACGCAGTATTTT
CATGAGGTDTQYF
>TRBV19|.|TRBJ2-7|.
TGTGCCAGTAGTTCGGCCAGGGGCTACGAGCAGTACTTC
CASSSARGYEQYF
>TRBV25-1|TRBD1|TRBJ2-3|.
TGTGCCAGCAGTGTGGTCAGGGGGAATACGCAGTATTTT
CASSVVRGNTQYF
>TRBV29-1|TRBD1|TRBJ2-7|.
TGCAGCGGGGGAACCGGGACAGGGGGCGAGCAGTACTTC
CSGGTGTGGEQYF
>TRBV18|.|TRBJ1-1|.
TGTGCCAGCTCACTCGGCAGGGGAAACACTGAAGCTTTCTTT
CASSLGRGNTEAFF
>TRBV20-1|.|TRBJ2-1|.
TGCAGTGCTAGGACTAGCAATGAGCAGTTCTTC
CSARTSNEQFF
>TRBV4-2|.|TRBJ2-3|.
TGTGCCAGCAGCCAAGAGCAGTTAAGCACAGATACGCAGTATTTT
CASSQEQLSTDTQYF
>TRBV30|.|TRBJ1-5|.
TGTGCCTGGAGTGGGCAGGTTAATCAGCCCCAGCATTTT
CAWSGQVNQPQHF
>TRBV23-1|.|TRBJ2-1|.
TGCGCCAGCAGTCAACAGGAGAGCTCCTACAATGAGCAGTTCTTC
CASSQQESSYNEQFF
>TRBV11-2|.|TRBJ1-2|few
TGTGCCAGCAGCTTAGCACCCACCGACTATGGCTACACCTTC
CASSLAPTDYGYTF
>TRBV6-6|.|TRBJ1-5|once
TGTGCCAGCAGTTACTTAGGGCCGAACAATCAGCCCCAGCATTTT
CASSYLGPNNQPQHF
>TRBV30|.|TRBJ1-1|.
TGTGCCTGTTCCTGGGGGACAGAAGCTTTCTTT
CACSWGTEAFF
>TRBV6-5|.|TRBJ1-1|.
TGTGCCAGCAGCCTACAGGGTCCCACTGAAGCTTTCTTT
CASSLQGPTEAFF
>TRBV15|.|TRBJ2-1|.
TGTGCCACCAGCAGCCCGGGGTACAATGAGCAGTTCTTC
CATSSPGYNEQFF
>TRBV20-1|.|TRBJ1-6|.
TGCAGTGCTGCGGAGAATTCACCCCTCCACTTT
CSAAENSPLHF
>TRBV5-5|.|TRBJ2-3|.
TGTGCCAGCAACCTGCGCGGAGATACGCAGTATTTT
CASNLRGDTQYF
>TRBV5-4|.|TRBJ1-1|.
TGTGCCAGCAGCCCTCGGCAGGGTTCCGGCACTGAAGCTTTCTTT
CASSPRQGSGTEAFF
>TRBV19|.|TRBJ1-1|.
TGTGCCAGTTCGAATCAGGGAGGCAGCACTGAAGCTTTCTTT
CASSNQGGSTEAFF
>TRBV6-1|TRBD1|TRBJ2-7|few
TGTGCCAGCAGTCCGCAGGGGGCTACGTACGAGCAGTACTTC
CASSPQGATYEQYF
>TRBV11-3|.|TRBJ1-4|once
TGTGCCAGCAGCTCTGGGGGCGCGACTAATGAAAAACTGTTTTTT
CASSSGGATNEKLFF
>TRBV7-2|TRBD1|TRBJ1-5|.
TGTGCCAGCAGCCCCGGGACAGCTAATCAGCCCCAGCATTTT
CASSPGTANQPQHF
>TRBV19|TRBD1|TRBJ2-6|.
TGTGCCAGTAGTATAACTGTGGGACAGATGGGCTCTGGGGCCAACGTCCTGACTTTC
CASSITVGQMGSGANVLTF
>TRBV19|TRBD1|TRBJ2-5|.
TGTGCCAGTAGTATAGGGACAGGGGGCCAAGAGACCCAGTACTTC
CASSIGTGGQETQYF
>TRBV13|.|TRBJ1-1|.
TGTGCCAGCAGCTTAGGCCGAGGGGGAGTTAACACTGAAGCTTTCTTT
CASSLGRGGVNTEAFF
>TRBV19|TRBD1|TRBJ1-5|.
TGTGCCAGTACCCATGGACAGGGGCCAAATCAGCCCCAGCATTTT
CASTHGQGPNQPQHF
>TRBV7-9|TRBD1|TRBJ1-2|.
TGTGCCAGCAGCCCTACCGGGACAGGGGCATCTAACTATGGCTACACCTTC
CASSPTGTGASNYGYTF
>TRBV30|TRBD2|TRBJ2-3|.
TGTGCCTGGGGCATAGCGGGGGGCACAGATACGCAGTATTTT
CAWGIAGGTDTQYF
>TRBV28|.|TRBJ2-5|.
TGTGCCAGCAGTTTACCTCAGGGGCCCCCCCAAGAGACCCAGTACTTC
CASSLPQGPPQETQYF
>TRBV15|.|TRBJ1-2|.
TGTGCCACCAGCAAAGCGGGAGTAGGCTATGGCTACACCTTC
CATSKAGVGYGYTF
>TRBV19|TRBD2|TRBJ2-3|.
TGTGCCAGTAGTACGACTAGCGGGAGCTACACAGATACGCAGTATTTT
CASSTTSGSYTDTQYF
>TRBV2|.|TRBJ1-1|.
TGTGCCAGCAGTGAGATGGGCAGGAGCGGAACTGAAGCTTTCTTT
CASSEMGRSGTEAFF
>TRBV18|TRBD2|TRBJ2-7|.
TGTGCCAGCGCGCCGGGACTAGCGGGGGCGTTTGGAGAGCAGTACTTC
CASAPGLAGAFGEQYF
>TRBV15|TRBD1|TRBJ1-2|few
TGTGCCACCAGCTCGGGGACAGGAAACTATGGCTACACCTTC
CATSSGTGNYGYTF
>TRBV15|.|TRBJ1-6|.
TGTGCCACCAGCAGGGGCCGGAATTCACCCCTCCACTTT
CATSRGRNSPLHF
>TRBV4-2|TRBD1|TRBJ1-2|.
TGTGCCAGCAGCCAAGATCCCAGACAGGGGTTTAGCTATGGCTACACCTTC
CASSQDPRQGFSYGYTF
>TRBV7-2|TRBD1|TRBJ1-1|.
TGTGCCAGCAGCTTAGCACCGCTTTTCCCCCACGACAGGGTCTACACTGAAGCTTTCTTT
CASSLAPLFPHDRVYTEAFF
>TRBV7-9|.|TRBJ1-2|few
TGTGCCAGCAGCCTTAGCGGGGTTACCTACACCTTC
CASSLSGVTYTF
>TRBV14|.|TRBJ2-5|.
TGTGCCAGCAGCCAATTCAGGGAGACCCAGTACTTC
CASSQFRETQYF
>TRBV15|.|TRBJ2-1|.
TGTGCCACCAGCAGTAGGGCCCCCCCGAGGGCGCAGTTCTTC
CATSSRAPPRAQFF
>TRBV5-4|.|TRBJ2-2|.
TGTGCCAGCAGCTTAGCGGAGGCAGGGGAGCTGTTTTTT
CASSLAEAGELFF
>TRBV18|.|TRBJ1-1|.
TGTGCCAGCTCACCACTACACGCCGGAAGGAACACTGAAGCTTTCTTT
CASSPLHAGRNTEAFF
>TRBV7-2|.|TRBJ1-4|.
TGTGCCAGCAGCGCCGCAGAGTTTAATGAAAAACTGTTTTTT
CASSAAEFNEKLFF
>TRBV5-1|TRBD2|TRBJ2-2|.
TGCGCCAGCAGCGTTACTAGCGGGGGAGGCACCGGGGAGCTGTTTTTT
CASSVTSGGGTGELFF
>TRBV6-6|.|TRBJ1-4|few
TGTGCCAGCAGCGGACGGACAGTTTCAACTAATGAAAAACTGTTTTTT
CASSGRTVSTNEKLFF
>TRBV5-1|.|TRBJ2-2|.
TGCGCCAGCAGCGAGGGTCCTGGGGTCACCGGGGAGCTGTTTTTT
CASSEGPGVTGELFF
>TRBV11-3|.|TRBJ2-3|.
TGTGCCAGCAGCTTAGGGGGCAGGGATGGGGATACGCAGTATTTT
CASSLGGRDGDTQYF
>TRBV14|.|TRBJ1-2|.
TGTGCCAGCAGCCAAAGAGGGGGCTATGGCTACACCTTC
CASSQRGGYGYTF
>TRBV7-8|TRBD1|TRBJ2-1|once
TGTGCCAGCTGCGAACAGGGACAGGCCTACAATGAGCAGTTCTTC
CASCEQGQAYNEQFF
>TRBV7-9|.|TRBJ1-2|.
TGTGCCAGCAGCGTAGAGGCAGCTACCTATGGCTACACCTTC
CASSVEAATYGYTF
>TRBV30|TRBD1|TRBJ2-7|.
TGTGCCTGGAGTGTACAGACAGGGCAAGAGCAGTACTTC
CAWSVQTGQEQYF
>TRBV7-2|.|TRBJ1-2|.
TGTGCCAGCCGTCCGCAGGAGGGTCGCTACACCTTC
CASRPQEGRYTF
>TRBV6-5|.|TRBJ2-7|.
TGTGCCAGCAGTAGGGGGGATGTGAACTACGAGCAGTACTTC
CASSRGDVNYEQYF
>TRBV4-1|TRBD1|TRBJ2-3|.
TGCGCCAGCAGCAACCCCGGGACAGGGAGCACAGATACGCAGTATTTT
CASSNPGTGSTDTQYF
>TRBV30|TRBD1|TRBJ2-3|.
TGTGCCTGGGAGAGGGGGCAGGTGGGCACAGATACGCAGTATTTT
CAWERGQVGTDTQYF
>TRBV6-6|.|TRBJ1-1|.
TGTGCCAGCAGTTCCCAGGACGGTACTGGTGAAGCTTTCTTT
CASSSQDGTGEAFF
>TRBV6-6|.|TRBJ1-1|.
TGTGCCAGCAGTTATGGAGCCCAGGCGGCTGAAGCTTTCTTT
CASSYGAQAAEAFF
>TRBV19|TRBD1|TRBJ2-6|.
TGTGCCAGTAGGCGGACAGGGACTGGGGCCAACGTCCTGACTTTC
CASRRTGTGANVLTF
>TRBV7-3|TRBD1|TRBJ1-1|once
TGTGCCAGCAGCCCGGGACAGGGACTATCCGAAGCTTTCTTT
CASSPGQGLSEAFF